This T cell receptor beta chain stems from a study of identical twins. In TCRdb, the 5' RACE reads were re-called with MiXCR into one record per CDR3 protein. The sample consists of about 530,000 distinct CDR3 sequences, about a fifth of them appearing once. Unmatched junction bases numbered 9, after V lost 4 bases and J lost 3 bases. Germline loops: CDR1 MNHEY, CDR2 SVGAGI. The CDR3 totals 15 residues. This sample was also put to use in a study of yellow fever vaccine responses in identical twins. That paper adds: Twins' vaccine T cell response reportedly seemed partly convergent, partly personalized.

The genes are TRBV6-5 and TRBJ2-7, with 7 bases lining up with TRBD2. The TCR originated in a young woman in good health. The sample taken for sequencing was CD4+ T cells sorted from blood. CDR3 in amino acids: CASSLGPGGYYEQYF. CDR3 in DNA: TGTGCCAGCAGTTTGGGCCCCGGGGGGTACTACGAGCAGTACTTC.